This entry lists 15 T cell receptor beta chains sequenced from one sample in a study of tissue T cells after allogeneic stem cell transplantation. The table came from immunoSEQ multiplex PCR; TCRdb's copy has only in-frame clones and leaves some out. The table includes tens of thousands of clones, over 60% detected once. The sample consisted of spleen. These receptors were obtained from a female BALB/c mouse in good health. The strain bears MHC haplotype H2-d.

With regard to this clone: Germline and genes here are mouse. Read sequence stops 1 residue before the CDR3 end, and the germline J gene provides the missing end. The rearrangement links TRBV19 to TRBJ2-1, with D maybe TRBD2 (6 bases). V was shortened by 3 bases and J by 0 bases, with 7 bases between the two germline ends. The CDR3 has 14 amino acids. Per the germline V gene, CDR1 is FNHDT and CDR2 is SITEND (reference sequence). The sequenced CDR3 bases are TGTGCCAGCAGTAACTGGGATAACTATGCTGAGCAGTTC. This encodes CASSNWDNYAEQF. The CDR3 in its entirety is CASSNWDNYAEQFF.

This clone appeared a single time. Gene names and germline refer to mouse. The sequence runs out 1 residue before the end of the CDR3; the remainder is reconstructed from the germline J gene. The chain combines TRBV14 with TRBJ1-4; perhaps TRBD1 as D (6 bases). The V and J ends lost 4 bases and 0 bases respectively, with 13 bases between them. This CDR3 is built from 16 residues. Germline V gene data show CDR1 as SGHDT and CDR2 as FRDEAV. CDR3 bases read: TGTGCCAGCAGTAAGCGGGACATCATTTCCAACGAAAGATTATTT. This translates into CASSKRDIISNERLF. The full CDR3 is CASSKRDIISNERLFF.

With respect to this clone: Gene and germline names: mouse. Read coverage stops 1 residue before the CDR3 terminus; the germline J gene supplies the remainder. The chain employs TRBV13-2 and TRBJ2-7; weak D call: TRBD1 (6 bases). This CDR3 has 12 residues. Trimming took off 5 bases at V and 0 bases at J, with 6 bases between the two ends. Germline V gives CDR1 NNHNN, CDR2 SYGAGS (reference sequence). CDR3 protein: CASGQGSYEQYF. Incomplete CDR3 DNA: TGTGCCAGCGGACAGGGCTCCTATGAACAGTAC.

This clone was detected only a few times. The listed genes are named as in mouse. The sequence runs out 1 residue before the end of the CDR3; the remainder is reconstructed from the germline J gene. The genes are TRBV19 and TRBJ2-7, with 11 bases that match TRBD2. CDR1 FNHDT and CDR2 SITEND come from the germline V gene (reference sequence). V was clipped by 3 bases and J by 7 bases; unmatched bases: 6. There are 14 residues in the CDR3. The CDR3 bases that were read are TGTGCCAGCAGTACCGGGACTGGGGGAGGGGAACAGTAC. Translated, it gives CASSTGTGGGEQY. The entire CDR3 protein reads CASSTGTGGGEQYF.

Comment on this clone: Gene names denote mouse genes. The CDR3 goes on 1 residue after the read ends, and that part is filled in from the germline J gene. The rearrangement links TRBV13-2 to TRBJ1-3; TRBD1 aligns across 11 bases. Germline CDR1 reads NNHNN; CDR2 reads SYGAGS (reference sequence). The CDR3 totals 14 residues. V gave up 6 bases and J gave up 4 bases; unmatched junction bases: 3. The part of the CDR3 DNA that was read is TGTGCCAGCGAGGACAGGGGGCTCGGAAATACGCTCTAT. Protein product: CASEDRGLGNTLY. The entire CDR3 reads CASEDRGLGNTLYF.

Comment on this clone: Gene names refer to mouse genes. The CDR3 loop is CTCSARGAAEQFF. The part of the CDR3 DNA that was read is TGCACCTGCAGTGCCCGGGGGGCTGCTGAGCAGTTC. V is TRBV1 and J is TRBJ2-1; a possible D gene is TRBD2 (7 bases). The CDR3 extends 1 residue past the end of the read, so its final part is completed from the germline J gene. The germline V gene has CDR1 NSQYPW and CDR2 LRSPGD (reference sequence). The CDR3 totals 13 residues. The ends were cut back, 3 bases at V and 6 bases at J, with 9 bases in the middle.

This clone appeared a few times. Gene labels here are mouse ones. The CDR3 protein is CGAWTGNTLYF. CDR3 DNA, as far as it was read: TGTGGTGCTTGGACTGGAAATACGCTCTAT. This chain links TRBV20 with TRBJ1-3; the D is unclear. The read ends 1 residue before the CDR3 terminus; that terminus is restored from the germline J gene. The CDR3 loop spans 11 amino acids. Trimming cost V 5 bases and J 2 bases, with 4 bases left between them. Germline values: CDR1 GFQATS, CDR2 STVNSAI.

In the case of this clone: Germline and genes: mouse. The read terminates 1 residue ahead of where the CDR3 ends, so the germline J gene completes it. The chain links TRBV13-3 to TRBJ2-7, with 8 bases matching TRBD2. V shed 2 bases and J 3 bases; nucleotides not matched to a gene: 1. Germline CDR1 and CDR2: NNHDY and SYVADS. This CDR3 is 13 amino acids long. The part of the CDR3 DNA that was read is TGTGCCAGCAGTGAGGGGGGGCTCTATGAACAGTAC. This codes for CASSEGGLYEQY. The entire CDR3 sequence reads CASSEGGLYEQYF.

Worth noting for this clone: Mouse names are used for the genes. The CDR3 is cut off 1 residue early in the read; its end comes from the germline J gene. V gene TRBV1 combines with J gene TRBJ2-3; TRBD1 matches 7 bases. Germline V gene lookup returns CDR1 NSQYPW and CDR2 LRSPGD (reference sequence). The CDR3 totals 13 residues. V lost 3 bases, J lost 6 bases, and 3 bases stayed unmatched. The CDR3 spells CTCSALQGETLYF. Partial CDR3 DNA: TGCACCTGCAGTGCCCTACAGGGGGAAACGCTGTAT.

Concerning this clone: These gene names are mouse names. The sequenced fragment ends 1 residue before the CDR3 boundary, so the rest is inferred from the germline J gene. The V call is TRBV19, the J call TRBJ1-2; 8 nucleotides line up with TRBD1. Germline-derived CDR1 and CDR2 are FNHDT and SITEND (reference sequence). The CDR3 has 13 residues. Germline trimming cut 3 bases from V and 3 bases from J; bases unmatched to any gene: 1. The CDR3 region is CASSTGGHSDYTF. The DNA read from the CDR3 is TGTGCCAGCAGTACAGGGGGCCACTCCGACTACACC.

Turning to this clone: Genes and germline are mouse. CDR3 bases read: TGTGCCAGCAGTGATGCCGGACCACAGGCTGCAAACTCCGACTACACC. Its protein is CASSDAGPQAANSDYT. In full, the CDR3 reads CASSDAGPQAANSDYTF. The chain recombines TRBV13-1 with TRBJ1-2; a weak D match, TRBD1 (5 bases). The CDR3 end falls 1 residue outside the read, so it is completed with the germline J gene. V was clipped by 0 bases and J by 0 bases, with 15 bases between them. CDR1 NSHNY and CDR2 SYGAGN come from the germline V gene. This CDR3 region has 17 residues.

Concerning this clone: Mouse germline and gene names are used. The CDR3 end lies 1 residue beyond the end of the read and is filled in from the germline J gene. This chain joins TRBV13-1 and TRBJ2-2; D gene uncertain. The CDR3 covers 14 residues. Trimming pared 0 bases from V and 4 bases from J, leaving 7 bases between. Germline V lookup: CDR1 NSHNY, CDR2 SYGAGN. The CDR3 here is CASSDAGFTGQLYF. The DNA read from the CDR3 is TGTGCCAGCAGTGATGCGGGGTTCACCGGGCAGCTCTAC.

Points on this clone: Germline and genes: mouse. The CDR3 sequence is CASSQDTNERLFF. CDR3 bases read: TGTGCCAGCAGCCAAGATACAAACGAAAGATTATTT. The chain combines TRBV2 with TRBJ1-4, with unresolved D. The read ends 1 residue early relative to the CDR3; the germline J gene fills the gap. The CDR3 has 13 residues. Germline V lookup: CDR1 LGHNA, CDR2 YSYQKL. V was clipped by 0 bases and J by 5 bases, with 4 bases between them.

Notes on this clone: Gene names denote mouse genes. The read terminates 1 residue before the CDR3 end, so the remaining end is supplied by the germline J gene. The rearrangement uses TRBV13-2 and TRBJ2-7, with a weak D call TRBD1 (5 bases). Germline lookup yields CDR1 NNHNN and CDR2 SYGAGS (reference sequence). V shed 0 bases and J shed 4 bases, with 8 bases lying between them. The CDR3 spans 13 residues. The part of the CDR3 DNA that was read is TGTGCCAGCGGTGATGCAAGGGGATATGAACAGTAC. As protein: CASGDARGYEQY. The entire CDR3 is CASGDARGYEQYF.

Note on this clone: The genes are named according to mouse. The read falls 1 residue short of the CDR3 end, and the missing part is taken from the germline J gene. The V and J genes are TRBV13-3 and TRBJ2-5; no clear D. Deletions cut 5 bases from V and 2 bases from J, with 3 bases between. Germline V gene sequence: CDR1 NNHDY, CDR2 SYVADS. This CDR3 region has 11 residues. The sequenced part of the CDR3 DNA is TGTGCCAGCAGGGGCCAAGACACCCAGTAC. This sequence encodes CASRGQDTQY. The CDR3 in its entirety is CASRGQDTQYF.